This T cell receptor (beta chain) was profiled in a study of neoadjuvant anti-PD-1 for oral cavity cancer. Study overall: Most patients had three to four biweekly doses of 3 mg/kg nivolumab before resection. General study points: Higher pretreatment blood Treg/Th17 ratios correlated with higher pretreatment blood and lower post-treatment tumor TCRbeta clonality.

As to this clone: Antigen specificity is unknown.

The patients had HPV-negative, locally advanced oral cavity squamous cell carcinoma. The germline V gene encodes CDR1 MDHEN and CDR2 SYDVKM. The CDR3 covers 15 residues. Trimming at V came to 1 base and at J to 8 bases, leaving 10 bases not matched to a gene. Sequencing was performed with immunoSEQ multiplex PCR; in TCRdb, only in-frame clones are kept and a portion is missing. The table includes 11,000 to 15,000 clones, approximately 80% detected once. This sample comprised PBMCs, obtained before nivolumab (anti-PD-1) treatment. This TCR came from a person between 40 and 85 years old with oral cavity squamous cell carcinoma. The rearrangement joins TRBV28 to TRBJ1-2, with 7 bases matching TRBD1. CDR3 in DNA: TGTGCCAGCAGTTTATATGCGACAGGGTTGAACGGCTACACCTTC. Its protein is CASSLYATGLNGYTF.